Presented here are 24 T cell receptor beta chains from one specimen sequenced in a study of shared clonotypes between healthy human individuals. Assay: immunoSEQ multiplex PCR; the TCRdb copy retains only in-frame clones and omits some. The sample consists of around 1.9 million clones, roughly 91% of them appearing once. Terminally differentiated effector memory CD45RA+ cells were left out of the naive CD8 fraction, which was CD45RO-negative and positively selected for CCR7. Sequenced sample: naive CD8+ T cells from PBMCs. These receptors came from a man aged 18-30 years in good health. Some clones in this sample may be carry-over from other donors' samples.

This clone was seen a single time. Here the CDR3 DNA reads TGTGCCAGCAGCACTGGACCGTACCCCTACAATGAGCAGTTCTTC. Amino acid sequence: CASSTGPYPYNEQFF. The chain has TRBV7-9 and TRBJ2-1; D gene uncertain. Germline V gene lookup returns CDR1 SEHNR and CDR2 FQNEAQ (reference sequence). V was cut by 5 bases and J by 2 bases, with 13 bases left in between. The CDR3 totals 15 residues.

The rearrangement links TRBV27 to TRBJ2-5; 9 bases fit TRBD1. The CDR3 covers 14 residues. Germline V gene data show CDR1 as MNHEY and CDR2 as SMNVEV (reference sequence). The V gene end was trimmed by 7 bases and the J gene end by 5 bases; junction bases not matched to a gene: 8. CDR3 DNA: TGTGCCAGCAAGACGGGACAGGGCTGGGAGACCCAGTACTTC. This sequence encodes CASKTGQGWETQYF.

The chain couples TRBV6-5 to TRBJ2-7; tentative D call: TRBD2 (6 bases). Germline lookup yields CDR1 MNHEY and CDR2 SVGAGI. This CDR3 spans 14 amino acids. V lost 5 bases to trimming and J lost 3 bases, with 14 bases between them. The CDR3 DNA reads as TGTGCCAGCAGTGGCGGGACCACCTTCTACGAGCAGTACTTC. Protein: CASSGGTTFYEQYF.

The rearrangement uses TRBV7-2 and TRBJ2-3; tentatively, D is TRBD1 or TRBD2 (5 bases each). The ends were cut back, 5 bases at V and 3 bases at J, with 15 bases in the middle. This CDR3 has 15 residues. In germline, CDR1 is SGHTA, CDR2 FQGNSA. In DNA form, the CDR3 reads TGTGCCAGCAGCCCCAGCGGACATTCGACAGATACGCAGTATTTT. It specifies CASSPSGHSTDTQYF.

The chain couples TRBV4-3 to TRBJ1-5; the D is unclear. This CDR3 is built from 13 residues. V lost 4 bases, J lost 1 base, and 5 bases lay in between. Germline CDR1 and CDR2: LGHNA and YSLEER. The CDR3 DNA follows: TGCGCCAGCAGCCCATGGAGCAATCAGCCCCAGCATTTT. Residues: CASSPWSNQPQHF.

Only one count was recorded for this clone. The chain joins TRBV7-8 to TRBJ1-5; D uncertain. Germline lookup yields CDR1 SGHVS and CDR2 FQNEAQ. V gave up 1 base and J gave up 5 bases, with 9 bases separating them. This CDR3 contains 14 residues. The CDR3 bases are TGTGCCAGCAGCTTAGTATCGGGGTATCAGCCCCAGCATTTT. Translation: CASSLVSGYQPQHF.

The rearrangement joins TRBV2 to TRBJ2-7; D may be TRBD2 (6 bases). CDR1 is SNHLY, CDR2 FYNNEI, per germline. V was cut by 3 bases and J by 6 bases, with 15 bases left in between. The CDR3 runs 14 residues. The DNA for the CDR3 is TGTGCCAGCAGTGACGGAGGGCAGGGCTTCGAGCAGTACTTC. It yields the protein CASSDGGQGFEQYF.

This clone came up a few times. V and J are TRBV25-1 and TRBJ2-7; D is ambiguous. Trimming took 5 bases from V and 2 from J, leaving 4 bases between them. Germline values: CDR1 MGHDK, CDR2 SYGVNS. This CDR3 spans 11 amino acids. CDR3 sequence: CASSTTYEQYF. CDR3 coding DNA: TGTGCCAGCAGTACGACCTACGAGCAGTACTTC.

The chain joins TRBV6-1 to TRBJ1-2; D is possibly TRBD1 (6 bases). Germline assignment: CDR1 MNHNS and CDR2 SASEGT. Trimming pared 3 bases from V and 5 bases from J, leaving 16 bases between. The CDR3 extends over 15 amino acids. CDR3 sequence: CASSEFRGANYGYTF. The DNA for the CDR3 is TGTGCCAGCAGTGAGTTTCGGGGGGCCAATTATGGCTACACCTTC.

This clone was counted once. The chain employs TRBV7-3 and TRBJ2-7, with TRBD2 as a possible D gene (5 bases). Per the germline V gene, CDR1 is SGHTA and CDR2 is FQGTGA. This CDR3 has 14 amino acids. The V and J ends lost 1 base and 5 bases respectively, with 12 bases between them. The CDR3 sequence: CASSLIAGGHEQYF. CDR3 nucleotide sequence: TGTGCCAGCAGCTTAATCGCAGGAGGTCACGAGCAGTACTTC. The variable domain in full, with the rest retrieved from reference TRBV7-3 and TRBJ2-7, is GAGVSQTPSNKVTEKGKYVELRCDPISGHTALYWYRQSLGQGPEFLIYFQGTGAADDSGLPNDRFFAVRPEGSVSTLKIQRTERGDSAVYLCASSLIAGGHEQYFGPGTRLTVT.

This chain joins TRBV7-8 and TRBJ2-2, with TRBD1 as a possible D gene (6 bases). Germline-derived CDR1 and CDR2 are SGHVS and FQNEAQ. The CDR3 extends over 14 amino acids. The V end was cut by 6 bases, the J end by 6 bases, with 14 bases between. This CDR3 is CASSLSRGAGELFF. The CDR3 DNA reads TGTGCCAGCAGTTTAAGCAGGGGCGCCGGGGAGCTGTTTTTT.

CDR3 sequence: CASSLTFSGANVLTF. The DNA for the CDR3 is TGTGCCAGCAGTCTGACATTCTCTGGGGCCAACGTCCTGACTTTC. The J gene is TRBJ2-6, the V gene TRBV27; D is uncertain. Germline assignment: CDR1 MNHEY and CDR2 SMNVEV (reference sequence). The V and J ends lost 5 bases and 0 bases respectively, with 8 bases between them. The CDR3 covers 15 residues.

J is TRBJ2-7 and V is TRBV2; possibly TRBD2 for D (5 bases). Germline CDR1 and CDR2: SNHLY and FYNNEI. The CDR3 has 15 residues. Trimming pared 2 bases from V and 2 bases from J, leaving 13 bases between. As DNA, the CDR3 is TGTGCCAGCAGTGAAAGGACTCTGGCTCCCTACGAGCAGTACTTC. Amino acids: CASSERTLAPYEQYF.

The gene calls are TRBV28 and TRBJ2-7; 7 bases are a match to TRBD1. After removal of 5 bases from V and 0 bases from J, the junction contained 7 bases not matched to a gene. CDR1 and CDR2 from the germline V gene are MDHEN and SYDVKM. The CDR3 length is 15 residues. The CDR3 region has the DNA TGTGCCAGCAGTGTTGAGGGGACAGCCTCCTACGAGCAGTACTTC. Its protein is CASSVEGTASYEQYF.

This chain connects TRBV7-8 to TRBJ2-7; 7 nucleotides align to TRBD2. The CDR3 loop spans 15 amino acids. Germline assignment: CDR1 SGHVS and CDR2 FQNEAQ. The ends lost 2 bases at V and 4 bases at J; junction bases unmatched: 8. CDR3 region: CASSLSLREHYEQYF. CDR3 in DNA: TGTGCCAGCAGCTTATCGTTGCGGGAGCATTACGAGCAGTACTTC.

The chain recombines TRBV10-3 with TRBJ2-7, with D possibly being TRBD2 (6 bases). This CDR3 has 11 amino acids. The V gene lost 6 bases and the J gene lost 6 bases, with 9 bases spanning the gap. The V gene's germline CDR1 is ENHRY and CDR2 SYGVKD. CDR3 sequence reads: CAIRVGGEQYF. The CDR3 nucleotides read TGTGCCATCAGGGTGGGGGGCGAGCAGTACTTC.

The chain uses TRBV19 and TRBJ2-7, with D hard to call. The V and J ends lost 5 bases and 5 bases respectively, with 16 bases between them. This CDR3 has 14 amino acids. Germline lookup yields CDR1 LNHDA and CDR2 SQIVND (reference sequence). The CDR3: CASSVTQTRHEQYF. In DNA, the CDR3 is TGTGCCAGTAGTGTCACTCAGACCCGTCACGAGCAGTACTTC.

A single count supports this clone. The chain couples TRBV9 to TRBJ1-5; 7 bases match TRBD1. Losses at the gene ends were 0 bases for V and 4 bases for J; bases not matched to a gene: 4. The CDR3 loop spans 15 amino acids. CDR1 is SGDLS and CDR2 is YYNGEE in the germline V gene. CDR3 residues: CASSVAGGPNQPQHF. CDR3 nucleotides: TGTGCCAGCAGCGTAGCAGGGGGGCCTAATCAGCCCCAGCATTTT. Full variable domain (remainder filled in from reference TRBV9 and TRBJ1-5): DSGVTQTPKHLITATGQRVTLRCSPRSGDLSVYWYQQSLDQGLQFLIQYYNGEERAKGNILERFSAQQFPDLHSELNLSSLELGDSALYFCASSVAGGPNQPQHFGDGTRLSIL.

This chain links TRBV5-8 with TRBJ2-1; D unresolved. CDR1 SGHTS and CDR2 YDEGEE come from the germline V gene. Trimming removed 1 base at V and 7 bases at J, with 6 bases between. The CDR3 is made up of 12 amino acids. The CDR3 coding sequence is TGTGCCAGCAGCTTGATCTGGAATGAGCAGTTCTTC. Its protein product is CASSLIWNEQFF. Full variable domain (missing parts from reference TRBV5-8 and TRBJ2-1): EAGVTQSPTHLIKTRGQQATLRCSPISGHTSVYWYQQALGLGLQFLLWYDEGEERNRGNFPPRFSGRQFPNYSSELNVNALELEDSALYLCASSLIWNEQFFGPGTRLTVL.

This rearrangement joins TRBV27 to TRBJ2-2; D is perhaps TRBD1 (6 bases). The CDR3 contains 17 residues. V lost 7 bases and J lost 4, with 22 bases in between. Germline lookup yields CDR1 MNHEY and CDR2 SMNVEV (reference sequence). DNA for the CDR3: TGTGCCAGCACCCCCCTTCAGGGGCCGACGGGCACCGGGGAGCTGTTTTTT. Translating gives CASTPLQGPTGTGELFF.

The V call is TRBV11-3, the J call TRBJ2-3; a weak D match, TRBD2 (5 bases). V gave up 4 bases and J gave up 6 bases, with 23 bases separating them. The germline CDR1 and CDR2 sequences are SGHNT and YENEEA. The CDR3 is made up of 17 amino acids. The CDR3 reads CASSSGVLGEPADTQYF. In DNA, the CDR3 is TGTGCCAGCAGCTCCGGGGTCCTTGGAGAACCCGCCGATACGCAGTATTTT.

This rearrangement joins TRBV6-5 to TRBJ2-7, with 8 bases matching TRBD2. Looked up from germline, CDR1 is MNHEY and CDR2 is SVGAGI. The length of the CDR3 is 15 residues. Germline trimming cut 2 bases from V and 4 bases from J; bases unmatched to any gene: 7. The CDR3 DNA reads TGTGCCAGCAGTTACACCCGGGAGCGGGGGTACGAGCAGTACTTC. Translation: CASSYTRERGYEQYF.

The chain's CDR3 is CASSPRDHSGNTIYF. The DNA of the CDR3 is TGTGCCAGCAGCCCCCGGGACCACTCTGGAAACACCATATATTTT. The chain employs TRBV9 and TRBJ1-3; perhaps TRBD1 as D (5 bases). CDR1 and CDR2 (germline): SGDLS, YYNGEE. Trimming removed 4 bases from V and 0 bases from J, with 11 bases in between. The CDR3 runs to 15 residues.

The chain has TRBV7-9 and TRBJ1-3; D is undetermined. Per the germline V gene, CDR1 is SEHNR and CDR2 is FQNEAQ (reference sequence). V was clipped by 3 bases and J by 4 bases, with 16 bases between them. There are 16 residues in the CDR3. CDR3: CASSFDPVVLGNTIYF. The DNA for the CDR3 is TGTGCCAGCAGCTTTGACCCCGTGGTCTTAGGAAACACCATATATTTT.